The clone carrying this T cell receptor beta chain was seen a few times. Antigen: not known. The data are from a study of vaccination and CD4 T cells after COVID-19. Sequencing of cultured CD4+ T cell DNA used the Oncomine TCR Beta short-read assay. Investigators obtained genomic DNA by extraction from cultured CD4+ T cells. TCRdb passed the PCR reads through MiXCR, listing each CDR3 protein once. The sample shows approximately 14,000 distinct CDR3 sequences, roughly 75% of them seen only once. V was cut by 5 bases and J by 2 bases, with 16 bases left in between. Germline assignment: CDR1 DFQATT and CDR2 SNEGSKA (reference sequence). The CDR3 sequence is 14 residues long. The sample's treatment: approximately 11-day PBMC culture with coronavirus spike peptide pools or control peptides (ViraFEST assay).

Material: CD4+ T cells from blood, cultured in vitro. The source of this sequence is a human donor who had recovered from COVID-19. V usage is TRBV20-1 and J usage is TRBJ2-7; D is unresolved. The CDR3 sequence: CSAPERISPYEQYF. CDR3 DNA: TGCAGTGCTCCCGAGAGAATCTCCCCCTACGAGCAGTACTTC.